Each of the 29 T cell receptor beta chains below was sequenced from the same sample in a study of CD8+CD57+ T cells in acquired aplastic anemia. CDR3 and TCR beta VDJ profiling relied on a genomic DNA template. Using its own MiXCR run on the reads, TCRdb lists one record per CDR3 protein. The sample includes 300,000 or so distinct CDR3 sequences, roughly half of them seen just once. The sample comprised sorted CD4+, CD8+, or CD8+CD57+ T cells (not recorded which) from PBMCs. The source of these receptors is a human donor with severe aplastic anemia or a healthy control (not recorded which).

This rearrangement joins TRBV12-5 to TRBJ1-1; D gene unclear. Trimming stripped 3 bases from V and 3 bases from J, with 11 bases between. The CDR3 loop spans 14 amino acids. Germline V gives CDR1 LGHNT, CDR2 FRNRAP. The CDR3 spells CASGFVREDTEAFF. The CDR3 DNA reads TGTGCTAGTGGTTTCGTGCGAGAGGACACTGAAGCTTTCTTT.

On this clonotype itself: An end of the junction differs from the germline gene, which may be a read error. The V call is TRBV7-7, the J call TRBJ2-2; D is perhaps TRBD1 (5 bases). CDR3 size: 14 residues. Looked up from germline, CDR1 is SSHAT and CDR2 is FNYEAQ (reference sequence). CDR3 in DNA: TGTGCTAGCAGAACTACAGGGAACACCGGGGAGCTGTTTTTT. It translates to CASRTTGNTGELFF.

To note about this clonotype: Germline is not matched at one junction end, which may reflect a read error. The chain joins TRBV7-9 to TRBJ1-6; no clear D. The DNA matches TRBJ2-5 better at its end, which makes the J call doubtful. Germline V gene lookup returns CDR1 SEHNR and CDR2 FQNEAQ (reference sequence). This CDR3 is built from 16 residues. Here the CDR3 DNA reads TGTGCCGGCAGCTTCAAAACACCGAGCTCCGCAGAGACCCAGTACTTC. The encoded protein is CAGSFKTPSSAETQYF.

The chain carries TRBV10-2 and TRBJ2-2, with 7 bases fitting TRBD1. The length of the CDR3 is 16 residues. Trimming removed 2 bases from V and 1 base from J; junction bases left unmatched: 4. Germline values: CDR1 WSHSY, CDR2 SAAADI. The CDR3 DNA reads TGCGCCAGCAGTGAGCCGGGACAGTTGAACACCGGGGAGCTGTTTTTT. It translates to CASSEPGQLNTGELFF.

This clonotype was counted ten times or more. The chain carries TRBV9 and TRBJ1-1; TRBD1 matches 9 bases. Germline V gene lookup returns CDR1 SGDLS and CDR2 YYNGEE. V trimming: 6 bases; J trimming: 5 bases; junction bases outside the gene matches: 5. The CDR3 covers 13 residues. The CDR3 sequence: CASMDRGGTEAFF. The CDR3 DNA reads TGTGCCAGCATGGACAGGGGAGGAACTGAAGCTTTCTTT.

The chain has TRBV2 and TRBJ1-6; 7 bases are a match to TRBD1. J lost 7 bases, V lost 10 bases, and 7 bases had no gene match. Per germline, CDR1 SNHLY and CDR2 FYNNEI. The CDR3 runs 13 residues. DNA for the CDR3: TGTGCCATCTCCGGGACAGAGAATTCACCCCTCCACTTT. It specifies CAISGTENSPLHF.

The chain carries TRBV24-1 and TRBJ2-1; D tentatively reads TRBD1 or TRBD2 (5 bases each). V lost 9 bases, J lost 0 bases, and 8 bases lay in between. Germline V lookup: CDR1 KGHDR, CDR2 SFDVKD. The CDR3 runs to 13 residues. CDR3 sequence: CATGTNSYNEQFF. The CDR3 coding sequence is TGTGCCACCGGGACCAACTCCTACAATGAGCAGTTCTTC.

The chain joins TRBV19 to TRBJ1-1; the D gene is possibly TRBD1 (5 bases). The germline CDR1 and CDR2 sequences are LNHDA and SQIVND (reference sequence). The CDR3 is made up of 16 amino acids. V lost 0 bases to trimming and J lost 0 bases, with 11 bases between them. The CDR3 sequence: CASSIEQGLMNTEAFF. In DNA form, the CDR3 reads TGTGCCAGTAGTATAGAGCAGGGTTTGATGAACACTGAAGCTTTCTTT.

V usage is TRBV7-9 and J usage is TRBJ1-1; D not certain. Looked up from germline, CDR1 is SEHNR and CDR2 is FQNEAQ (reference sequence). The V end lost 1 base, the J end lost 11 bases, and 8 bases lay between the germline ends. The CDR3 is 11 residues long. The CDR3 loop is CASSLEVGAFF. CDR3 nucleotides: TGTGCCAGCAGCTTAGAAGTCGGGGCTTTCTTT.

This clonotype has a count of ten or more. V usage is TRBV5-6 and J usage is TRBJ2-1; D possibly corresponds to TRBD2 (5 bases). Trimming pared 0 bases from V and 11 bases from J, leaving 6 bases between. The CDR3 extends over 11 amino acids. Germline V gives CDR1 SGHDT, CDR2 YYEEEE. The CDR3 protein is CASSLVGKQFF. In nucleotides, the CDR3 is TGTGCCAGCAGCTTGGTCGGGAAGCAGTTCTTC. The full variable domain, rest sourced from reference TRBV5-6 and TRBJ2-1, is DAGVTQSPTHLIKTRGQQVTLRCSPKSGHDTVSWYQQALGQGPQFIFQYYEEEERQRGNFPDRFSGHQFPNYSSELNVNALLLGDSALYLCASSLVGKQFFGPGTRLTVL.

In the case of this clonotype: Here the CDR3 omits its conserved ending phenylalanine or tryptophan, so a read error is the likely source. The DNA is left out, because the CDR3 cannot be placed on it with certainty; the CDR3 is given as TCRdb lists it. The rearrangement uses TRBV29-1 and TRBJ1-2. Germline CDR1 SQVTM, CDR2 ANQGSEA. A total of 10 residues make up the CDR3, ends included. CDR3: CSVGVQHQLY.

This clonotype was detected many times. The chain combines TRBV4-2 with TRBJ2-1; 7 positions agree with TRBD2. V dropped 0 bases and J dropped 2; count of bases not matched to a gene: 7. The germline CDR1 and CDR2 sequences are LGHNA and YNFKEQ. This CDR3 spans 17 amino acids. The CDR3 nucleotides read TGTGCCAGCAGCCAAGAGGGCCCGGGGGGAACCTACAATGAGCAGTTCTTC. Amino acid sequence: CASSQEGPGGTYNEQFF.

J is TRBJ2-3 and V is TRBV5-1; 9 bases map to TRBD2. V dropped 4 bases and J dropped 2; count of bases not matched to a gene: 8. The germline gives CDR1 SGHRS, CDR2 YFSETQ. The CDR3 covers 16 residues. CDR3 loop: CASSLSSGEITDTQYF. The CDR3 bases are TGCGCCAGCAGCCTATCTAGCGGGGAGATCACAGATACGCAGTATTTT.

The table lists this clonotype with a count of one. The V call is TRBV15, the J call TRBJ1-1; D might be TRBD1 (6 bases). The germline CDR1 and CDR2 sequences are LNHNV and YYDKDF (reference sequence). V lost 2 bases and J 4 bases, leaving 8 bases between the germline ends. This CDR3 region has 13 residues. In nucleotides, the CDR3 is TGTGCCACCAGCAGAAGCAGGGGCACTGAAGCTTTCTTT. It translates to CATSRSRGTEAFF.

This clonotype appeared a few times. The V and J genes are TRBV24-1 and TRBJ2-6; D is unresolved. The germline CDR1 and CDR2 sequences are KGHDR and SFDVKD. Deletions cut 6 bases from V and 4 bases from J, with 12 bases between. The CDR3 consists of 15 residues. CDR3 residues: CATSWSGSGANVLTF. The CDR3 DNA reads as TGTGCCACCAGTTGGTCCGGGTCCGGGGCCAACGTCCTGACTTTC.

J is TRBJ1-1 and V is TRBV7-9; 8 nucleotides agree with TRBD1. The V segment lost 4 bases and the J segment 6 bases; nucleotides outside the gene matches: 4. Germline V gives CDR1 SEHNR, CDR2 FQNEAQ (reference sequence). The CDR3 spans 13 residues. CDR3 protein: CASSSRTGSEAFF. The CDR3 nucleotides read TGTGCCAGCAGCTCGCGGACAGGGTCTGAAGCTTTCTTT.

The rearrangement uses TRBV19 and TRBJ2-5; TRBD1 aligns across 7 bases. V shed 2 bases and J 4 bases; nucleotides not matched to a gene: 1. This CDR3 comprises 13 residues. Germline V gene lookup returns CDR1 LNHDA and CDR2 SQIVND (reference sequence). The CDR3 DNA is TGTGCCAGTAGTATAAGGACAGGAGAGACCCAGTACTTC. This encodes CASSIRTGETQYF.

This clonotype was seen a handful of times. This rearrangement joins TRBV9 to TRBJ1-5; D is uncertain. Germline CDR1 SGDLS, CDR2 YYNGEE. Trimming took off 0 bases at V and 5 bases at J, with 6 bases between the two ends. The CDR3 sequence is 13 residues long. CDR3 sequence: CASSVGRDQPQHF. In DNA form, the CDR3 reads TGTGCCAGCAGCGTAGGTAGGGATCAGCCCCAGCATTTT.

This clonotype was observed a handful of times. The rearrangement links TRBV24-1 to TRBJ2-2, with D tentatively TRBD1 (7 bases). The CDR3 length is 14 residues. V was trimmed by 3 bases and J by 6 bases, leaving 10 bases between them. Germline CDR1 reads KGHDR; CDR2 reads SFDVKD. As DNA, the CDR3 is TGTGCCACCAGTGATACAGGGGAGGCCGGGGAGCTGTTTTTT. Its protein is CATSDTGEAGELFF.

This clonotype occurred a few times. This rearrangement joins TRBV5-1 to TRBJ2-2; D gene ambiguous. Germline values: CDR1 SGHRS, CDR2 YFSETQ. The CDR3 covers 13 residues. V was clipped by 1 base and J by 6 bases, with 7 bases between them. The CDR3 DNA sequence: TGCGCCAGCAGCTTGAATCGCCCCGGGGAGCTGTTTTTT. This encodes CASSLNRPGELFF.

In its sample, this clonotype was seen many times. For the CDR3, the DNA is TGTGCCAGCAGTCCCCCAAGGGGGAGGGGGGGGCAAGAGACCCAGTACTTC. This codes for CASSPPRGRGGQETQYF. J is TRBJ2-5 and V is TRBV12-3 or TRBV12-4, with a possible D match to TRBD2 (7 bases). V was shortened by 5 bases and J by 2 bases, with 21 bases between the two germline ends. This CDR3 is built from 17 residues.

The sample holds many counts of this clonotype. The chain couples TRBV5-1 to TRBJ1-2; the D is unclear. Trimming shortened V by 0 bases and J by 3 bases, and 12 bases separated the two germline ends. Germline V gene lookup returns CDR1 SGHRS and CDR2 YFSETQ. The CDR3 extends over 15 amino acids. In nucleotides, the CDR3 is TGCGCCAGCAGCTTGGGTGGTGCACCCGACTATGGCTACACCTTC. Translating it yields CASSLGGAPDYGYTF.

This clonotype was found once. The junction shows a germline mismatch at one end, possibly a read error. V is TRBV24-1 and J is TRBJ1-6; D is uncertain. The CDR3 extends over 15 amino acids. Germline loops: CDR1 KGHDR, CDR2 SFDVKD. The CDR3 coding sequence is TGCGCCACCAGTGACGGTACACGCGATAATTCACCCCTCCACTTT. Translation gives CATSDGTRDNSPLHF.

This sequence joins TRBV15 and TRBJ1-1, with 12 bases matching TRBD1. This CDR3 has 14 residues. Germline CDR1 LNHNV, CDR2 YYDKDF (reference sequence). The ends lost 7 bases at V and 10 bases at J; junction bases unmatched: 10. CDR3 coding DNA: TGTGCCACCACCCTCCGGGACAGGGGGCGAGGAGCTTTCTTT. Its translation: CATTLRDRGRGAFF.

This clonotype was seen once. V gene TRBV14 combines with J gene TRBJ1-1; D is ambiguous. Germline CDR1 reads SGHDN; CDR2 reads FVKESK. The CDR3 length is 16 residues. V lost 5 bases and J 5 bases, leaving 21 bases between the germline ends. CDR3 sequence reads: CASSLASTPRGTEAFF. The CDR3 nucleotides read TGTGCCAGCAGCTTAGCCTCTACCCCCCGAGGGACTGAAGCTTTCTTT.

This clonotype has more than one count but fewer than ten. The rearrangement joins TRBV30 to TRBJ2-3; D not resolved. V was clipped by 0 bases and J by 4 bases, with 23 bases between them. Germline V gives CDR1 GTSNPN, CDR2 SVGIG (reference sequence). This CDR3 contains 18 residues. The CDR3 DNA sequence: TGTGCCTGGAGTGTAGGAAGTGAACGAGTCCCCGGGCCAGATACGCAGTATTTT. This codes for CAWSVGSERVPGPDTQYF.

On this clonotype itself: One junction end disagrees with the germline gene, perhaps due to a read error. This chain uses TRBV7-8 with TRBJ1-2, with 7 bases identical to TRBD1. This CDR3 spans 17 amino acids. Germline V CDR1 and CDR2: SGHVS, FQNEAQ. The CDR3 DNA reads as TGTGCCAGCAGCCGCCACCGGGAGTCAGGGGGAGATTATGGGTACACCTTC. Its protein product is CASSRHRESGGDYGYTF. The whole variable domain, filled in from reference TRBV7-8 and TRBJ1-2, reads GAGVSQSPRYKVAKRGQDVALRCDPISGHVSLFWYQQALGQGPEFLTYFQNEAQLDKSGLPSDRFFAERPEGSVSTLKIQRTQQEDSAVYLCASSRHRESGGDYGYTFGSGTRLTVV.

This chain links TRBV19 with TRBJ2-5; no clear D gene. Trimming removed 8 bases at V and 3 bases at J, with 10 bases between. Germline V gene data show CDR1 as LNHDA and CDR2 as SQIVND (reference sequence). The CDR3 extends over 12 amino acids. CDR3 DNA sequence: TGTGCCAGTCGCCAAGGGAAAGAGACCCAGTACTTC. Its protein product is CASRQGKETQYF.

J is TRBJ2-1 and V is TRBV6-5; no reliable D call. Germline V gene data show CDR1 as MNHEY and CDR2 as SVGAGI. Trimming left V 6 bases short and J 2 bases short, with 14 bases between. The CDR3 extends over 15 amino acids. The CDR3 DNA sequence: TGTGCCAGCAGCCCCAAGCCACTCCCCTACAATGAGCAGTTCTTC. This gives the protein CASSPKPLPYNEQFF.